One and the same sample provided the 16 T cell receptor beta chains below, sequenced in a study of blood T cell repertoires in COVID-19. The data were produced by immunoSEQ multiplex PCR, yet TCRdb's version contains in-frame clones alone and is incomplete. The sample lists fewer than 110,000 clones, over 80% occurring once. Sequenced: peripheral blood. The receptors here all came from a woman between 25 and 40 years old with acute or convalescent COVID-19.

This clone was seen a single time. The chain has TRBV18 and TRBJ1-1, with 8 bases lining up with TRBD1. The V segment lost 5 bases and the J segment 0 bases; nucleotides outside the gene matches: 8. Looked up from germline, CDR1 is KGHSH and CDR2 is LQKENI. This CDR3 comprises 16 residues. CDR3 protein: CASSFGQGRMNTEAFF. The CDR3 region has the DNA TGTGCCAGCTCATTCGGACAGGGTCGGATGAACACTGAAGCTTTCTTT.

Note on this clone: Other DNA sequences in this sample translate to the same CDR3. V usage is TRBV12-3 or TRBV12-4 and J usage is TRBJ1-5; D not resolved. V was clipped by 2 bases and J by 6 bases, with 5 bases between them. The CDR3 spans 12 residues. DNA for the CDR3: TGTGCCAGCAGTTTAAGAGGTCAGCCCCAGCATTTT. This translates into CASSLRGQPQHF.

The chain employs TRBV29-1 and TRBJ2-3; TRBD2 matches 9 bases. The CDR3 is 14 residues long. Germline-derived CDR1 and CDR2 are SQVTM and ANQGSEA. V was clipped by 7 bases and J by 6 bases; unmatched bases: 11. The CDR3, as DNA: TGCAGCGCCCGTTGGGCGGGAGGGCGGGATACGCAGTATTTT. It specifies CSARWAGGRDTQYF.

The chain joins TRBV9 to TRBJ1-2; no clear D. Deletions cut 0 bases from V and 4 bases from J, with 10 bases between. The CDR3 is made up of 14 amino acids. Germline V gene sequence: CDR1 SGDLS, CDR2 YYNGEE. The CDR3 sequence is CASSVDSGTYGYTF. Written as DNA, the CDR3 is TGTGCCAGCAGCGTAGACTCAGGTACCTATGGCTACACCTTC.

The CDR3 region is CASRLTSDLTRETQYF. In DNA form, the CDR3 reads TGCGCCAGCAGGCTGACTAGCGACCTGACGAGGGAGACCCAGTACTTC. The genes are TRBV5-1 and TRBJ2-5; 8 bases match TRBD2. J was trimmed by 5 bases and V by 5 bases; bases with no gene match: 14. From germline, CDR1 is SGHRS and CDR2 YFSETQ. The CDR3 sequence is 16 residues long.

Only one count was recorded for this clone. V and J are TRBV9 and TRBJ2-2; 7 nucleotides line up with TRBD2. The J segment lost 6 bases and the V segment lost 5 bases, leaving 7 bases of the junction unmatched. CDR3 length equals 14 residues. CDR1 is SGDLS, CDR2 YYNGEE, per germline. The CDR3 DNA reads TGTGCCAGCAGAAGCGGGGATCGTTCCGGGGAGCTGTTTTTT. Its translation is CASRSGDRSGELFF.

V is TRBV6-5 and J is TRBJ2-7, with TRBD1 identical over 11 bases. V shed 3 bases and J 2 bases; nucleotides not matched to a gene: 3. Germline V gene lookup returns CDR1 MNHEY and CDR2 SVGAGI. The CDR3 loop spans 15 amino acids. The CDR3 DNA sequence: TGTGCCAGCAGTTATCGGGACAGGGGGGCCTACGAGCAGTACTTC. Translation: CASSYRDRGAYEQYF.

The rearrangement uses TRBV19 and TRBJ1-3; D unresolved. This CDR3 comprises 15 residues. V gave up 6 bases and J gave up 4 bases, with 16 bases separating them. Germline V lookup: CDR1 LNHDA, CDR2 SQIVND (reference sequence). Here the CDR3 reads CASREATAGGNTIYF. Here the CDR3 DNA reads TGTGCCAGTAGGGAAGCGACCGCTGGAGGAAACACCATATATTTT.

CDR3 in amino acids: CASAPLPSGANVLTF. CDR3 DNA sequence: TGTGCCAGTGCACCACTTCCCTCTGGGGCCAACGTCCTGACTTTC. J is TRBJ2-6 and V is TRBV19; no reliable D call. This CDR3 is built from 15 residues. V was clipped by 8 bases and J by 0 bases, with 11 bases between them. The germline V gene has CDR1 LNHDA and CDR2 SQIVND (reference sequence).

This chain connects TRBV4-3 to TRBJ2-5; 9 bases are shared with TRBD2. The CDR3 loop spans 17 amino acids. V lost 1 base and J lost 5; bases outside the gene matches: 11. The germline gives CDR1 LGHNA, CDR2 YSLEER. The CDR3 spells CASSQGILAGDLETQYF. The CDR3 DNA is TGCGCCAGCAGCCAAGGAATTTTAGCGGGGGACTTGGAGACCCAGTACTTC.

The rearrangement uses TRBV13 and TRBJ1-1, with D possibly matching TRBD1 (6 bases). V was shortened by 3 bases and J by 3 bases, with 20 bases between the two germline ends. Germline V gene lookup returns CDR1 PRHDT and CDR2 FYEKMQ (reference sequence). CDR3 size: 17 residues. The CDR3 spells CASSFVGRGMSYTEAFF. CDR3 nucleotides: TGTGCCAGCAGCTTTGTTGGCAGGGGAATGTCTTACACTGAAGCTTTCTTT.

V gene TRBV6-1 combines with J gene TRBJ1-2; tentatively, D is TRBD1 (6 bases). CDR1 MNHNS and CDR2 SASEGT come from the germline V gene. The CDR3 covers 16 residues. The V end was cut by 1 base, the J end by 7 bases, with 19 bases between. CDR3 coding DNA: TGTGCCAGCAGTGAAGAGGGAGGGCAGGGGCTAGGTGGCTACACCTTC. This encodes CASSEEGGQGLGGYTF.

The chain recombines TRBV28 with TRBJ1-5; 7 nucleotides agree with TRBD1. This CDR3 has 14 residues. J lost 6 bases, V lost 3 bases, and 5 bases had no gene match. Germline CDR1 is MDHEN and CDR2 is SYDVKM. CDR3 sequence (DNA): TGTGCCAGCAGTTTCGACAGGGACGTTCAGCCCCAGCATTTT. Residues: CASSFDRDVQPQHF.

V gene TRBV5-1 combines with J gene TRBJ1-2, with TRBD1 identical over 7 bases. With 0 bases clipped from V and 4 bases from J, the junction kept 6 bases outside the gene matches. This CDR3 has 15 residues. Germline lookup yields CDR1 SGHRS and CDR2 YFSETQ. The CDR3 region has the DNA TGCGCCAGCAGCTTGGAGGGGGCGCTTATCTATGGCTACACCTTC. Translated, it gives CASSLEGALIYGYTF.

This chain links TRBV19 with TRBJ2-5; TRBD2 matches at 7 bases. Germline lookup yields CDR1 LNHDA and CDR2 SQIVND (reference sequence). The CDR3 totals 14 residues. V was pared by 1 base and J by 4 bases, with 3 bases of the junction left unmatched. CDR3 nucleotide sequence: TGTGCCAGTAGTATAGTAACGGGGGGAGAGACCCAGTACTTC. This encodes CASSIVTGGETQYF.

Only a few counts were recorded for this clone. The J gene is TRBJ2-5, the V gene TRBV2; TRBD1 might be the D (6 bases). V was cut by 7 bases and J by 2 bases, with 17 bases left in between. Germline V gene sequence: CDR1 SNHLY, CDR2 FYNNEI. This CDR3 spans 15 amino acids. DNA of the CDR3: TGTGCCAGCACTACACAGGGCACGATACAAGAGACCCAGTACTTC. Its translation is CASTTQGTIQETQYF.